These 31 T cell receptor beta chains were sequenced from one sample in a study of tumor-infiltrating lymphocytes in primary liver carcinoma (dated by TCRdb to the late 2010s). TCRdb lists the instrument as Illumina HiSeq 2500. A constant-region primer and ProtoScript II reverse transcriptase were used to reverse-transcribe TCRbeta-specific cDNA from approximately 500 ng total RNA. The TCRbeta libraries were prepared through three rounds of nested multiplex PCR following a slightly modified ARM-PCR procedure. Each of the first two PCR rounds ran for about 10 cycles and used multiplex TRBV1-TRBV30 forward primers together with a Cbeta reverse primer. Starting from the raw public reads, TCRdb applied fastp trimming at Q25, assembled clones with MiXCR and retained in-frame beta chains. All rows with the same CDR3 protein become a single entry with the most common DNA and genes. The table for this sample lists approximately 330,000 distinct CDR3 sequences; about 61% of them were counted only once. The ten most abundant clones make up roughly 6% of the sample.

Blood RNA was extracted from unsorted whole blood with TRIzol reagent; germline DNA came from the DNeasy Blood & Tissue kit. Sequenced: peripheral blood. The receptors derive from a man in his forties with primary liver carcinoma and hepatitis B virus infection.

On this clonotype: Given a much more abundant clone one base away, this may be a read error. The chain has TRBV14 and TRBJ2-3; 10 bases align to TRBD2. There are 16 residues in the CDR3. Germline values: CDR1 SGHDN, CDR2 FVKESK. In nucleotides, the CDR3 is TGTGCCGGCAGCCAAGCGGGAGGGATTTTCACAGATACGCAGTATTTT. Protein product: CAGSQAGGIFTDTQYF.

The gene calls are TRBV28 and TRBJ2-5; perhaps TRBD1 as D (5 bases). CDR3 size: 12 residues. The V end lost 3 bases, the J end lost 7 bases, and 9 bases lay between the germline ends. Germline CDR1 and CDR2: MDHEN and SYDVKM. The CDR3 bases are TGTGCCAGCAGTTTCCAAGGGGCGACCCAGTACTTC. It specifies CASSFQGATQYF.

The V call is TRBV28, the J call TRBJ1-3, with D unresolved. Trimming cost V 10 bases and J 4 bases, with 8 bases left between them. The CDR3 has 11 residues. The V gene's germline CDR1 is MDHEN and CDR2 SYDVKM. The CDR3 DNA reads as TGTGCCACCATGCAAGGAAACACCATATATTTT. Translating gives CATMQGNTIYF.

This clonotype was picked up a small number of times. CDR3 amino acids: CVRKGQGRRTEAFF. The CDR3 bases are TGTGTCCGAAAGGGACAGGGTCGTCGAACTGAAGCTTTCTTT. The chain links TRBV6-2 or TRBV6-3 to TRBJ1-1, with 9 bases lining up with TRBD1. The CDR3 loop spans 14 amino acids. Germline lookup yields CDR1 MNHEY and CDR2 SVGEGT.

The CDR3, as DNA: TGTGCCAGCACCAGGACAGGGGATAGCAATCAGCCCCAGCATTTT. It codes for CASTRTGDSNQPQHF. This chain links TRBV6-1 with TRBJ1-5; 9 nucleotides align to TRBD1. The V and J ends lost 7 bases and 0 bases, in that order; junction bases with no gene match: 4. The CDR3 has 15 residues. Germline lookup yields CDR1 MNHNS and CDR2 SASEGT.

In regard to this clonotype: One junction end does not reproduce the germline sequence, and a read error may be involved. The CDR3 DNA reads as TGTTCCAGCAGCTTGGAGAGGGTAGCAGATACGCAGTATTTT. Translating gives CSSSLERVADTQYF. The chain links TRBV11-2 to TRBJ2-3; D may be TRBD2 (5 bases). The CDR3 is made up of 14 amino acids. CDR1 is SGHAT and CDR2 is FQNNGV in the germline V gene.

The chain carries TRBV28 and TRBJ2-7, with 8 bases matching TRBD2. CDR1 MDHEN and CDR2 SYDVKM come from the germline V gene. The CDR3 length is 15 residues. Losses at the gene ends were 6 bases for V and 4 bases for J; bases not matched to a gene: 11. The CDR3 nucleotides read TGTGCCAGCAGCCGGTCAACGGGAGGGACATACGAGCAGTACTTC. It translates to CASSRSTGGTYEQYF.

The sample holds many counts of this clonotype. The V gene is TRBV6-5, the J gene TRBJ2-1; 14 nucleotides agree with TRBD2. J gave up 9 bases and V 6 bases, and 10 bases lay outside the gene matches. CDR1 and CDR2 from the germline V gene are MNHEY and SVGAGI. This CDR3 contains 16 residues. CDR3 bases: TGTGCCAGCAGCAAAGTTACGGGACTAGCGGGAGTTGAGCAGTTCTTC. This translates into CASSKVTGLAGVEQFF.

This clonotype was seen ten or more times. The chain uses TRBV12-3 or TRBV12-4 and TRBJ2-3; D ambiguous. The V and J ends lost 2 bases and 0 bases respectively, with 3 bases between them. The CDR3 sequence is 13 residues long. CDR3 residues: CASSLQSTDTQYF. CDR3 DNA: TGTGCCAGCAGTTTACAGAGCACAGATACGCAGTATTTT.

The gene calls are TRBV7-9 and TRBJ2-7, with D tentatively TRBD1 or TRBD2 (5 bases each). The CDR3 runs to 14 residues. Germline lookup yields CDR1 SEHNR and CDR2 FQNEAQ (reference sequence). The ends were cut back, 10 bases at V and 1 base at J, with 17 bases in the middle. As DNA, the CDR3 is TGTGCCAACAGAGGGGCACACGGGTCCTACGAGCAGTACTTC. Its protein is CANRGAHGSYEQYF.

A word on this clonotype: A much bigger clone sits one base away, suggesting this may be a read error. The rearrangement joins TRBV5-5 to TRBJ1-1; D is perhaps TRBD1 (5 bases). The germline V gene has CDR1 SGHKS and CDR2 YYEKEE (reference sequence). This CDR3 spans 14 amino acids. CDR3 DNA sequence: TGTGCCAGCAGCTCTAGACCTGGGGCGACTGAAGTTTTCTTT. Encoded protein: CASSSRPGATEVFF.

This clonotype was picked up a small number of times. The chain is built from TRBV5-1 and TRBJ2-4, with D perhaps matching TRBD1 or TRBD2 (6 bases each). This CDR3 region has 17 residues. Germline V gene data show CDR1 as SGHRS and CDR2 as YFSETQ. The V gene lost 0 bases and the J gene lost 6 bases, with 19 bases spanning the gap. In DNA, the CDR3 is TGCGCCAGCAGCTTGGCACAAACAGGGACTTTCGTAAACATTCAGTACTTC. Its protein product is CASSLAQTGTFVNIQYF.

Of note for this clonotype: It may be a read error: a sequence one base away is much more abundant. The chain recombines TRBV4-1 with TRBJ2-1; the match to TRBD2 covers 10 bases. The germline CDR1 and CDR2 sequences are MGHRA and YSYEKL. This CDR3 region has 17 residues. CDR3: CASSQDPSGSSYSEQFF. CDR3 DNA sequence: TGCGCCAGCAGCCAAGATCCTAGCGGGAGCTCCTACAGTGAGCAGTTCTTC.

Note on this clonotype: A read error may produce the germline difference seen at one junction end. This sequence joins TRBV11-1 and TRBJ2-7; D is unclear. Germline CDR1 is SGHAT and CDR2 is FQDESV (reference sequence). The CDR3 spans 13 residues. This CDR3 is CASGLNPNYEQYF. The CDR3 bases are TGTGCCAGCGGCTTAAATCCTAATTACGAGCAGTACTTC.

This clonotype was counted at least ten times. V usage is TRBV5-5 and J usage is TRBJ1-2; 9 nucleotides match TRBD1. V lost 2 bases, J lost 1 base, and 6 bases stayed unmatched. CDR3 length: 16 residues. Germline V CDR1 and CDR2: SGHKS, YYEKEE (reference sequence). The CDR3 coding sequence is TGTGCCAGCAGCTTAGGGGACAGGGTAGTTAACTATGGCTACACCTTC. It translates to CASSLGDRVVNYGYTF. Complete variable domain (other parts from reference TRBV5-5 and TRBJ1-2): DAGVTQSPTHLIKTRGQQVTLRCSPISGHKSVSWYQQVLGQGPQFIFQYYEKEERGRGNFPDRFSARQFPNYSSELNVNALLLGDSALYLCASSLGDRVVNYGYTFGSGTRLTVV.

V and J are TRBV11-2 and TRBJ2-1; 7 nucleotides line up with TRBD2. The CDR3 is 13 residues long. Germline V gives CDR1 SGHAT, CDR2 FQNNGV. The J segment lost 11 bases and the V segment lost 1 base, leaving 5 bases of the junction unmatched. The CDR3 spells CASSLVGEGQQFF. CDR3 DNA: TGTGCCAGCAGCTTAGTGGGGGAGGGTCAGCAGTTCTTC. Complete variable domain (other parts from reference TRBV11-2 and TRBJ2-1): EAGVAQSPRYKIIEKRQSVAFWCNPISGHATLYWYQQILGQGPKLLIQFQNNGVVDDSQLPKDRFSAERLKGVDSTLKIQPAKLEDSAVYLCASSLVGEGQQFFGPGTRLTVL.

Concerning this clonotype itself: One end of the junction does not line up with germline, which may come from a read error. The gene calls are TRBV11-2 and TRBJ2-2; 7 bases map to TRBD2. Germline V CDR1 and CDR2: SGHAT, FQNNGV. This CDR3 spans 16 amino acids. CDR3 region: CASNSIAGRNTGELFF. As DNA, the CDR3 is TGTGCCAGCAACTCCATAGCGGGTCGGAACACCGGGGAACTGTTTTTT. The full variable domain, its missing parts supplied by reference TRBV11-2 and TRBJ2-2, is EAGVAQSPRYKIIEKRQSVAFWCNPISGHATLYWYQQILGQGPKLLIQFQNNGVVDDSQLPKDRFSAERLKGVDSTLKIQPAKLEDSAVYLCASNSIAGRNTGELFFGEGSRLTVL.

This chain uses TRBV11-1 with TRBJ2-7; D unresolved. Trimming took off 6 bases at V and 6 bases at J, with 18 bases between the two ends. Germline CDR1 is SGHAT and CDR2 is FQDESV (reference sequence). The CDR3 has 14 residues. The CDR3 coding sequence is TGTGCCAGCAGTCGGATTAGTCCGACCTCCGAGCAGTACTTC. Translating it yields CASSRISPTSEQYF. The whole variable domain, remainder taken from reference TRBV11-1 and TRBJ2-7, is EAEVAQSPRYKITEKSQAVAFWCDPISGHATLYWYRQILGQGPELLVQFQDESVVDDSQLPKDRFSAERLKGVDSTLKIQPAELGDSAMYLCASSRISPTSEQYFGPGTRLTVT.

This sequence joins TRBV6-2 or TRBV6-3 and TRBJ2-5; D is ambiguous. This CDR3 spans 13 amino acids. Trimming shortened V by 0 bases and J by 0 bases, and 2 bases separated the two germline ends. Germline V CDR1 and CDR2: MNHEY, SVGEGT. CDR3 DNA: TGTGCCAGCAGTTACTCCTACCAAGAGACCCAGTACTTC. Translated: CASSYSYQETQYF.

J is TRBJ2-1 and V is TRBV11-2; TRBD2 might be the D (6 bases). The CDR3 sequence is 15 residues long. V lost 1 base and J lost 9, with 16 bases in between. Germline V lookup: CDR1 SGHAT, CDR2 FQNNGV. The CDR3 DNA reads as TGTGCCAGCAGCTTAGTCTCGGGAGAGTTAGGTGAGCAGTTCTTC. Translated: CASSLVSGELGEQFF.

This clonotype was detected once. This could be a read error, since a much larger clone is one nucleotide away. This chain links TRBV13 with TRBJ2-7, with TRBD2 matching over 9 bases. This CDR3 spans 16 amino acids. The germline V gene encodes CDR1 PRHDT and CDR2 FYEKMQ (reference sequence). CDR3 region: CAGSLTLAGKTYEQYF. In DNA form, the CDR3 reads TGTGCCGGCAGCTTAACCCTAGCGGGGAAAACCTACGAGCAGTACTTC.

About this clonotype itself: A read error may produce the germline difference seen at one junction end. The V call is TRBV11-2, the J call TRBJ2-1, with D possibly matching TRBD2 (5 bases). This CDR3 comprises 15 residues. Germline assignment: CDR1 SGHAT and CDR2 FQNNGV. Written as DNA, the CDR3 is TGTGGCAGCAGCTTAGGACTGGGCTCCCACAATGAGCAGTTCTTC. It codes for CGSSLGLGSHNEQFF.

The chain links TRBV19 to TRBJ2-2; D gene uncertain. The germline V gene has CDR1 LNHDA and CDR2 SQIVND (reference sequence). The length of the CDR3 is 14 residues. V shed 6 bases and J shed 0 bases, with 8 bases lying between them. This CDR3 is CASRDGTNTGELFF. The DNA of the CDR3 is TGTGCCAGTAGGGACGGAACGAACACCGGGGAGCTGTTTTTT.

As to this clonotype: The CDR3 ends on some other residue instead of the conserved phenylalanine or tryptophan, so this is likely a read error. The V call is TRBV29-1, the J call TRBJ1-5; no definite D call. The CDR3 is made up of 14 amino acids. V shed 7 bases and J shed 1 base, with 14 bases lying between them. The germline V gene has CDR1 SQVTM and CDR2 ANQGSEA. As DNA, the CDR3 is TGCAGCGCCCAGACCGGCGGGAGCAATCAGCCCCAGCATCTT. Protein product: CSAQTGGSNQPQHL.

This clonotype was observed a few times. The chain recombines TRBV5-4 with TRBJ2-3, with D unclear. V dropped 5 bases and J dropped 0 bases, with 10 bases sitting between them. Germline assignment: CDR1 SGHNT and CDR2 YYREEE (reference sequence). This CDR3 contains 14 residues. The DNA for the CDR3 is TGTGCCAGCAGTTTGATCACTAGCACAGATACGCAGTATTTT. Its protein is CASSLITSTDTQYF.

As to this clonotype: The junction and the germline gene differ at one end; a read error may be behind it. V is TRBV28 and J is TRBJ2-5; no firm D call. The CDR3 runs to 12 residues. Germline V gene lookup returns CDR1 MDHEN and CDR2 SYDVKM. CDR3 bases: TGTGCCAGAAGTTTGTACCAAGAGACCCAGTACTTC. Its protein product is CARSLYQETQYF.

The chain has TRBV6-1 and TRBJ2-7; TRBD1 is a possible D gene (6 bases). The V and J ends lost 0 bases and 7 bases respectively, with 19 bases between them. The CDR3 loop spans 16 amino acids. The V gene's germline CDR1 is MNHNS and CDR2 SASEGT. The CDR3 DNA follows: TGTGCCAGCAGTGAAGCGATGGGGACACTCCCTAATGAGCAGTACTTC. Translation gives CASSEAMGTLPNEQYF.

About this clonotype: Possible read error: a much larger clone is one base away. The V call is TRBV4-3, the J call TRBJ2-3; D perhaps matches TRBD2 (6 bases). Between the trimmed V and J ends, which lost 1 base and 3 bases, there was a span of 8 bases. This CDR3 is built from 14 residues. Germline-derived CDR1 and CDR2 are LGHNA and YSLEER. CDR3 loop: CASSQVGGTDTQYF. The CDR3 DNA sequence: TGCGCCAGCAGCCAAGTGGGAGGAACAGATACGCAGTATTTT.

Turning to this clonotype: This may come from a read error, since a much larger clone is one base off. The rearrangement links TRBV6-5 to TRBJ1-4, with D hard to call. Germline CDR1 MNHEY, CDR2 SVGAGI. The CDR3 has 16 amino acids. The CDR3 is CASSYTLPAVNEILFF. The CDR3 nucleotides are TGTGCCAGCAGTTATACCTTACCGGCGGTTAATGAAATACTGTTTTTT.

At least ten counts were recorded for this clonotype. The chain couples TRBV4-1 to TRBJ1-5; the D is unclear. V shed 1 base and J shed 11 bases, with 18 bases lying between them. Germline CDR1 MGHRA, CDR2 YSYEKL. The CDR3 runs to 15 residues. The CDR3 coding sequence is TGCGCCAGCAGCCAAGTCGTAGGGCCTCGGACGGCCCAGCATTTT. Translated, it gives CASSQVVGPRTAQHF.

This clonotype was detected a few times. A much larger clone sits a single nucleotide away, making a read error possible. The chain employs TRBV29-1 and TRBJ2-1; D perhaps matches TRBD2 (6 bases). Trimming pared 4 bases from V and 6 bases from J, leaving 16 bases between. CDR1 SQVTM and CDR2 ANQGSEA come from the germline V gene. This CDR3 spans 14 amino acids. The CDR3 sequence is CSVGTNGEFNEQFF. The CDR3 DNA reads TGCAGCGTTGGGACTAACGGGGAATTCAATGAGCAGTTCTTC.